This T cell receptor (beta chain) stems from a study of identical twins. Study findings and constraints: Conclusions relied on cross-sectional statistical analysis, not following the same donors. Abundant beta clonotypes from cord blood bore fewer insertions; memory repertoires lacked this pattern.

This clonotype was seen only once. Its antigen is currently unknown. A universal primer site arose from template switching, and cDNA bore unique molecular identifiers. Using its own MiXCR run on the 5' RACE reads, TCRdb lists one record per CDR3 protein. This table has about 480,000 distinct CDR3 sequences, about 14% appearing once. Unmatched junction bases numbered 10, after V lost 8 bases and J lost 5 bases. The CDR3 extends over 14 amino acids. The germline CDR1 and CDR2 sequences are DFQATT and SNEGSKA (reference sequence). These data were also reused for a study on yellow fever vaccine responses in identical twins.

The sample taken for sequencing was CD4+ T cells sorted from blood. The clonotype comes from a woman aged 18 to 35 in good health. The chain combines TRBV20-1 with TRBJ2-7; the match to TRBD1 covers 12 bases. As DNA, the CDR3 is TGCAGTACGCTCTCCGGGACAGGGGGCGACGAGCAGTACTTC. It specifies CSTLSGTGGDEQYF.